This T cell receptor beta chain is from a study of T cell repertoires in cytomegalovirus infection. Study-level information: Both CMV infection and a matching HLA type were indicated by public TCR beta signatures. Study-wide results and limits: Identification of carriers of CMV plus the relevant HLA was performed using cumulative public TCR beta family frequency. The ex vivo response was dominated by HLA-C-restricted CMV-specific TCR beta clonotypes.

As concerns this clonotype: Its specificity is not known.

Germline CDR1 and CDR2: MNHEY and SVGEGT. The CDR3 totals 14 residues. V shed 7 bases and J shed 5 bases, with 14 bases lying between them. TCRdb independently ran MiXCR on the reads; one entry per CDR3 protein. Of about 440,000 distinct CDR3 sequences in the sample, 30% to 40% were seen once. This chain joins TRBV6-2 or TRBV6-3 and TRBJ2-2; TRBD1 or TRBD2 may be the D gene (5 bases each). The TCR was taken from a human donor in good health (CMV status not recorded). Some clones in this sample may be carry-over from other donors' samples. Source material: PBMCs. The CDR3 DNA is TGTGCCAGCACCGCAGGGAGTCGGACCGGGGAGCTGTTTTTT. Translated, it gives CASTAGSRTGELFF.